This TCR beta chain was found in a study of T cell responses to AZD1222 COVID-19 vaccine. This clone was detected once. What it recognizes is unknown. CDR3 size: 13 residues. CDR1 is SEHNR, CDR2 FQNEAQ, per germline (reference sequence). V lost 6 bases to trimming and J lost 0 bases, with 8 bases between them. TCRdb's copy holds only in-frame clones and misses some; the assay was immunoSEQ multiplex PCR. This repertoire shows more than 100,000 clones, approximately 92% found once; its top ten account for more than 2.5%. Whole-study findings and limits: Baseline seropositivity characterized only a handful of AZD1222 recipients. Donors in the cohort were predominantly white British and more often female, and clonal diversity was possibly underestimated.

Material: peripheral blood, obtained on day 0 of AZD1222 vaccination. This receptor was identified in an adult in good health. V gene TRBV7-9 combines with J gene TRBJ1-1; D is undetermined. As DNA, the CDR3 is TGTGCCAGCAGAGGAACAGTGAACACTGAAGCTTTCTTT. It codes for CASRGTVNTEAFF.